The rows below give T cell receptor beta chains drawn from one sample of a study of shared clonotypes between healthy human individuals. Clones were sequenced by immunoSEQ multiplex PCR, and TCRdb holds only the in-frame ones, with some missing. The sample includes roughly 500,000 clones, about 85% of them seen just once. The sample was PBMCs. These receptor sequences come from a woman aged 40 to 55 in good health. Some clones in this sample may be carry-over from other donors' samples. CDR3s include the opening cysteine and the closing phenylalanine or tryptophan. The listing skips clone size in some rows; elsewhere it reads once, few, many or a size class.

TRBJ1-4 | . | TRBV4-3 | CASSQDRDWNEKLFF
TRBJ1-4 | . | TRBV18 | CASSPPRTGTTNEKLFF
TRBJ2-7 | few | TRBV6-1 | CASSTDPSSYEQYF
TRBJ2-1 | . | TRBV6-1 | CASRAPGGAYNEQFF
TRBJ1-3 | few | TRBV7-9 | CASWGIPGNTIYF
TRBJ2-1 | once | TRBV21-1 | CASSIAGSSYNEQFF
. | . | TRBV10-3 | CAAALAVTTSIYEQYF
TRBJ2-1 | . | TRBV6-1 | CASSSLGLGGNEQFF
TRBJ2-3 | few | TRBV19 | CASSRTSGRVADTQYF
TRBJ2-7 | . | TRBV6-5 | CASRSGQGYEQYF
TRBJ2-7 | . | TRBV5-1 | CASRLGGGLSYEQYF